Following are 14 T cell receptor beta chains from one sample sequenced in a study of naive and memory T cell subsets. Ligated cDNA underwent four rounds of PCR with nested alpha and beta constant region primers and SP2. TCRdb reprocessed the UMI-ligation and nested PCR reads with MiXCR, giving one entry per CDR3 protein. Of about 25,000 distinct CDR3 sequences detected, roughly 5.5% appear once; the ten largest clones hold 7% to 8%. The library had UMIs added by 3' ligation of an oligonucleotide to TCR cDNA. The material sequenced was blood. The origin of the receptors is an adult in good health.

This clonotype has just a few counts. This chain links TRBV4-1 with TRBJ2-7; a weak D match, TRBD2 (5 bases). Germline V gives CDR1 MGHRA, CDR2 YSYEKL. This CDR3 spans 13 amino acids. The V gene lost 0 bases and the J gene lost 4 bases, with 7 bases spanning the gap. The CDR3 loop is CASSQDRTYEQYF. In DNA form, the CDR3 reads TGCGCCAGCAGCCAAGATAGGACTTACGAGCAGTACTTC.

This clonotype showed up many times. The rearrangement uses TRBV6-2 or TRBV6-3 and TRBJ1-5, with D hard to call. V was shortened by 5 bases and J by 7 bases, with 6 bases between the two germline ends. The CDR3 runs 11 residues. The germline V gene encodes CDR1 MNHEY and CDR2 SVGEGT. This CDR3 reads CASSGGQPQHF. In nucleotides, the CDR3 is TGTGCCAGCAGTGGTGGGCAGCCCCAGCATTTT.

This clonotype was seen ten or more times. The CDR3, as DNA: TGTGCCAGCAGCCTACGATGGGACCCGGGCTACGAGCAGTACTTC. This gives the protein CASSLRWDPGYEQYF. The rearrangement joins TRBV3-1 to TRBJ2-7, with D possibly called TRBD1 or TRBD2 (5 bases each). Looked up from germline, CDR1 is LGHDT and CDR2 is YNNKEL (reference sequence). V lost 4 bases and J 3 bases, leaving 16 bases between the germline ends. The CDR3 consists of 15 residues.

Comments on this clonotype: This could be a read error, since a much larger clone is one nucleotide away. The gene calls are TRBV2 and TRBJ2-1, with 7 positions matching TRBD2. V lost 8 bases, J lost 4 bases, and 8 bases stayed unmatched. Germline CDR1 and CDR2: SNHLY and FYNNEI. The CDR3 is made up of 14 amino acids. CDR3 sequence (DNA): TGTGCCAGCGCGGGGGAAAAACGATACAATGAGCAGTTCTTC. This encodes CASAGEKRYNEQFF. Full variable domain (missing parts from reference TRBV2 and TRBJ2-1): EPEVTQTPSHQVTQMGQEVILRCVPISNHLYFYWYRQILGQKVEFLVSFYNNEISEKSEIFDDQFSVERPDGSNFTLKIRSTKLEDSAMYFCASAGEKRYNEQFFGPGTRLTVL.

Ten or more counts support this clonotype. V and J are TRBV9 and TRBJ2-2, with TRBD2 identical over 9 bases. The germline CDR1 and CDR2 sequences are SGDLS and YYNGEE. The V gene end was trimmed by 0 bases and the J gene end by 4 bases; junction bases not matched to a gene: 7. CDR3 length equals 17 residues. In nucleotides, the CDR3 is TGTGCCAGCAGCGTAGTAGCGGGAGCTCCGGGCACCGGGGAGCTGTTTTTT. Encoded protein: CASSVVAGAPGTGELFF.

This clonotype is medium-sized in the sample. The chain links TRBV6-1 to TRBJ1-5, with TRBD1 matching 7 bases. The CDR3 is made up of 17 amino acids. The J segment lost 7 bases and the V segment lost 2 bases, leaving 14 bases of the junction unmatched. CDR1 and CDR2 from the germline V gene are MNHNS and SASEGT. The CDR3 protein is CASSESRYRGSGQPQHF. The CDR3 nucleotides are TGTGCCAGCAGTGAATCTCGGTACAGGGGCTCTGGACAGCCCCAGCATTTT.

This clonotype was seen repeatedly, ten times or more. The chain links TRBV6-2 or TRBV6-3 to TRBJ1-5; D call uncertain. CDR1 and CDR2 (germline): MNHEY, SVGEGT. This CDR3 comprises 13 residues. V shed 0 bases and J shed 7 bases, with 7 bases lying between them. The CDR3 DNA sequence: TGTGCCAGCAGTTACTCAGGGTCCCAGCCCCAGCATTTT. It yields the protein CASSYSGSQPQHF.

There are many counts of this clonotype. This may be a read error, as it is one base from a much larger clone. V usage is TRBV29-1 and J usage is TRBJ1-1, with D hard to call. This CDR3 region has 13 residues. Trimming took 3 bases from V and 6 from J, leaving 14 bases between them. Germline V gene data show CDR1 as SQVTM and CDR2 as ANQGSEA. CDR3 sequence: CSVDDRRKAEAFF. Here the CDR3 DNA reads TGCAGCGTTGATGACCGGCGGAAGGCTGAAGCTTTCTTT.

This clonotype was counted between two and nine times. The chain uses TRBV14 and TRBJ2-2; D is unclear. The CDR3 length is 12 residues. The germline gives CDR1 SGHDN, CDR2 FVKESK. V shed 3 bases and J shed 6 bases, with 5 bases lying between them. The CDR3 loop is CASSQYAGELFF. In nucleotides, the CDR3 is TGTGCCAGCAGCCAGTACGCCGGGGAGCTGTTTTTT.

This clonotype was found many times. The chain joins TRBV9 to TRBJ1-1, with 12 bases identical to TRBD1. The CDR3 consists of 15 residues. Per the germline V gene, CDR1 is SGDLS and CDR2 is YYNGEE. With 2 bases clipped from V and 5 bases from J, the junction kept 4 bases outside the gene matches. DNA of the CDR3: TGTGCCAGCAGCGTGGAGGGACAGGGGGCGACTGAAGCTTTCTTT. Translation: CASSVEGQGATEAFF.

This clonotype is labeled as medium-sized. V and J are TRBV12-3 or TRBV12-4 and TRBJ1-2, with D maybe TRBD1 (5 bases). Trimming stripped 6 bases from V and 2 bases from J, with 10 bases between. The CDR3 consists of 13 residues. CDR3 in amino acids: CASSLQGNYGYTF. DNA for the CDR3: TGTGCCAGCAGCCTTCAGGGAAACTATGGCTACACCTTC.

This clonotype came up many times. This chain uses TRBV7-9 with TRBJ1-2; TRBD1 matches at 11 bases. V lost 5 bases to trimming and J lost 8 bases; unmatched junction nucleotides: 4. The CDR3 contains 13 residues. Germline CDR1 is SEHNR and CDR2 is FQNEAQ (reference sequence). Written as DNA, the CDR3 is TGTGCCAGCAGCCAATGGACAGGGGGCGGCTACACCTTC. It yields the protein CASSQWTGGGYTF. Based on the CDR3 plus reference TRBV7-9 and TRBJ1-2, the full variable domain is DTGVSQNPRHKITKRGQNVTFRCDPISEHNRLYWYRQTLGQGPEFLTYFQNEAQLEKSRLLSDRFSAERPKGSFSTLEIQRTEQGDSAMYLCASSQWTGGGYTFGSGTRLTVV.

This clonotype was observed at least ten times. This chain's CDR3 is CSLRRGQGTEAFF. In DNA, the CDR3 is TGCAGCCTTAGGAGGGGGCAAGGCACTGAAGCTTTCTTT. V is TRBV29-1 and J is TRBJ1-1; 7 nucleotides agree with TRBD1. The ends lost 8 bases at V and 4 bases at J; junction bases unmatched: 10. This CDR3 is built from 13 residues. Germline CDR1 SQVTM, CDR2 ANQGSEA.

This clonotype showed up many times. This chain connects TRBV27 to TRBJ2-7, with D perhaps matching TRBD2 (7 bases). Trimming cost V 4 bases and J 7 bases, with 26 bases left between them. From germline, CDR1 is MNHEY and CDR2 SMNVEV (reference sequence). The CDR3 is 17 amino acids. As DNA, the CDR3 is TGTGCCAGCAGTTATTCGGGTGCGGGGGCCTTTATCCAGGAGCAGTACTTC. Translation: CASSYSGAGAFIQEQYF.